This T cell receptor beta chain was documented in a study of T cells in Graves' hyperthyroidism and ophthalmopathy. Study-level findings and limits: Ophthalmopathy prediction by the model preceded onset by a median roughly 6 months.

TCR beta CDR3 region amplification was performed from RNA transcripts. Initially, a first-round RT-PCR of the TCR CDR3 employed the HTBI primer set. A single record per CDR3 protein comes from TCRdb applying MiXCR to the multiplex PCR reads. In the table there are 50,000 to 55,000 distinct CDR3 sequences, around 48% of which are singletons. This clonotype was observed at least ten times. Its antigen is undetermined. A patient was excluded if there was uncontrolled infection, other autoimmune disease, pregnancy or lactation. The germline V gene has CDR1 SGHTS and CDR2 YDEGEE. Trimming took 0 bases from V and 4 from J, leaving 7 bases between them. The CDR3 runs 13 residues.

The rearrangement joins TRBV5-8 to TRBJ1-2; a weak D match, TRBD1 (5 bases). The sequence was collected from a woman between 45 and 60 years old with Graves' ophthalmopathy. The sample taken for sequencing was blood. Here the CDR3 reads CASSLARAYGYTF. CDR3 bases: TGTGCCAGCAGCTTGGCCAGGGCCTATGGCTACACCTTC.